These 8 T cell receptor beta chains share one sample of origin, sequenced in a study of Ad26.COV2.S vaccination and SARS-CoV-2 variants. Treatment of the sample: 15 to 20 received Ad26.COV2.S at low or high dose, single or two shots; several received placebo; per-sample allocation not given. Collection of samples fell on day 63 after the first vaccine or placebo injection. Sequencing was performed with immunoSEQ multiplex PCR; in TCRdb, only in-frame clones are kept and a portion is missing. Here the sample spans about 400,000 clones, about 88% being singletons. Material: peripheral blood, obtained in a trial of Ad26.COV2.S vaccine versus placebo. The receptors derive from a person aged 18-60 years who received the Ad26.COV2.S COVID-19 vaccine or a placebo.

The V and J genes are TRBV30 and TRBJ1-1, with D maybe TRBD1 (5 bases). This CDR3 comprises 12 residues. Trimming pared 2 bases from V and 6 bases from J, leaving 10 bases between. Germline V CDR1 and CDR2: GTSNPN, SVGIG (reference sequence). This chain's CDR3 is CAWSSIRAEAFF. Here the CDR3 DNA reads TGTGCCTGGAGTTCCATCAGGGCTGAAGCTTTCTTT.

The chain employs TRBV19 and TRBJ2-5; 7 nucleotides agree with TRBD2. The CDR3 runs to 16 residues. CDR1 and CDR2 from the germline V gene are LNHDA and SQIVND (reference sequence). Germline trimming cut 4 bases from V and 2 bases from J; bases unmatched to any gene: 10. The CDR3 spells CASSTAYGDYQETQYF. In DNA, the CDR3 is TGTGCCAGTAGTACGGCCTACGGGGACTATCAAGAGACCCAGTACTTC.

The rearrangement links TRBV11-2 to TRBJ1-2; 9 bases are a match to TRBD1. Germline loops: CDR1 SGHAT, CDR2 FQNNGV. After removal of 5 bases from V and 8 bases from J, the junction contained 6 bases not matched to a gene. The CDR3 loop spans 13 amino acids. The CDR3 coding sequence is TGTGCCAGCAGCCGGAGGGACAGGGAAGGCTACACCTTC. Translated: CASSRRDREGYTF.

The V call is TRBV9, the J call TRBJ2-3, with D perhaps TRBD1 (6 bases). The germline V and J ends were trimmed by 3 bases and 2 bases, with 19 bases remaining between them. Germline lookup yields CDR1 SGDLS and CDR2 YYNGEE. This CDR3 region has 17 residues. This CDR3 is CASSGGLSGDNTDTQYF. In nucleotides, the CDR3 is TGTGCCAGCAGCGGGGGGCTATCCGGGGACAACACAGATACGCAGTATTTT.

V and J are TRBV7-2 and TRBJ2-3, with D possibly being TRBD2 (6 bases). Trimming took 7 bases from V and 4 from J, leaving 15 bases between them. The germline V gene has CDR1 SGHTA and CDR2 FQGNSA. The CDR3 has 14 residues. CDR3 coding DNA: TGTGCCAGCAAGGGGACTGGCCTCTCAGATACGCAGTATTTT. It yields the protein CASKGTGLSDTQYF.

The CDR3 bases are TGTGCCAGCAGTCTTCAGCAAGAGACAACTGAAGCTTTCTTT. Protein product: CASSLQQETTEAFF. The rearrangement joins TRBV2 to TRBJ1-1; D gene uncertain. Per germline, CDR1 SNHLY and CDR2 FYNNEI. V lost 5 bases, J lost 5 bases, and 15 bases lay in between. The CDR3 runs 14 residues.

The genes are TRBV11-2 and TRBJ2-1; TRBD1 agrees at 10 bases. The CDR3 covers 13 residues. Germline loops: CDR1 SGHAT, CDR2 FQNNGV. J lost 8 bases, V lost 5 bases, and 3 bases had no gene match. CDR3 loop: CASSRQGAYEQFF. CDR3 DNA sequence: TGTGCCAGCAGCCGACAGGGGGCGTATGAGCAGTTCTTC. The full variable domain, its missing parts supplied by reference TRBV11-2 and TRBJ2-1, is EAGVAQSPRYKIIEKRQSVAFWCNPISGHATLYWYQQILGQGPKLLIQFQNNGVVDDSQLPKDRFSAERLKGVDSTLKIQPAKLEDSAVYLCASSRQGAYEQFFGPGTRLTVL.

The chain is built from TRBV13 and TRBJ1-1, with 9 bases fitting TRBD1. This CDR3 comprises 14 residues. Germline CDR1 is PRHDT and CDR2 is FYEKMQ (reference sequence). V dropped 8 bases and J dropped 5; count of bases not matched to a gene: 9. CDR3 region: CASGRTGAVTEAFF. In DNA, the CDR3 is TGTGCCAGCGGTCGGACAGGGGCGGTGACTGAAGCTTTCTTT. Using reference TRBV13 and TRBJ1-1 for the parts outside the CDR3, the full variable domain is AAGVIQSPRHLIKEKRETATLKCYPIPRHDTVYWYQQGPGQDPQFLISFYEKMQSDKGSIPDRFSAQQFSDYHSELNMSSLELGDSALYFCASGRTGAVTEAFFGQGTRLTVV.